The rows below give T cell receptor beta chains drawn from one sample of a study of cytomegalovirus exposure and HLA in healthy donors. The table came from immunoSEQ multiplex PCR; TCRdb's copy has only in-frame clones and leaves some out. This table has 150,000 or so clones, more than 65% appearing once. Sequencing input: PBMCs. The origin of the receptors is a male donor in good health and CMV-seropositive. Both conserved end residues are part of each CDR3.

J gene: TRBJ2-7; V gene: TRBV5-4; CDR3 protein: CASSLAGTGGYEQYF
J gene: TRBJ2-1; V gene: TRBV5-1; CDR3 protein: CASTKIQGAGNEQFF
J gene: TRBJ2-1; V gene: TRBV19; CDR3 protein: CASTLGQEGYNEQFF
J gene: TRBJ1-6; V gene: TRBV5-1; CDR3 protein: CASSQGTGENSPLHF
J gene: TRBJ1-3; V gene: TRBV5-6; CDR3 protein: CASSPSRSVIGNTIYF
J gene: TRBJ1-3; V gene: TRBV30; CDR3 protein: CAWTPFGNTIYF
J gene: TRBJ2-1; V gene: TRBV7-9; CDR3 protein: CASSLVGGSDNQQFF
J gene: TRBJ1-2; V gene: TRBV6-6; CDR3 protein: CASSDRGRSDGYTF
J gene: TRBJ2-7; V gene: TRBV28; CDR3 protein: CASSLWGGTSSYEQYF
J gene: TRBJ1-1; V gene: TRBV12-5; CDR3 protein: CASGQPGTEGGEAFF
J gene: TRBJ2-3; V gene: TRBV10-3; CDR3 protein: CAIKDNTDTQYF
J gene: TRBJ1-5; V gene: TRBV10-3; CDR3 protein: CATQGADSNQPQHF
J gene: TRBJ1-4; V gene: TRBV19; CDR3 protein: CASNRGDNEKLFF
J gene: TRBJ1-1; V gene: TRBV5-1; CDR3 protein: CASSLGTGRAFF
J gene: TRBJ1-5; V gene: TRBV28; CDR3 protein: CASREQGWGQPQHF
J gene: TRBJ2-1; V gene: TRBV28; CDR3 protein: CASTRTGYNEQFF
J gene: TRBJ1-2; V gene: TRBV19; CDR3 protein: CASSPGTGGQHNYGYTF
J gene: TRBJ2-1; V gene: TRBV14; CDR3 protein: CASSQMGRTYNEQFF
J gene: TRBJ1-2; V gene: TRBV28; CDR3 protein: CASSLADRGLLGTF
J gene: TRBJ1-5; V gene: TRBV30; CDR3 protein: CAWSPAPQLYSNQPQHF
J gene: TRBJ1-1; V gene: TRBV27; CDR3 protein: CASSLSLGAATEAFF
J gene: TRBJ2-4; V gene: TRBV5-1; CDR3 protein: CASSEDRRANSQYF
J gene: TRBJ2-7; V gene: TRBV9; CDR3 protein: CASSVAPQRGWEQYF
J gene: TRBJ1-1; V gene: TRBV7-2; CDR3 protein: CASSLQGGSTEAFF
J gene: TRBJ2-6; V gene: TRBV5-1; CDR3 protein: CASRLQGAAGANVLTF
J gene: TRBJ1-6; V gene: TRBV28; CDR3 protein: CASTPQGSSPLHF
J gene: TRBJ2-7; V gene: TRBV2; CDR3 protein: CAALKIAGGTRSYEQYF
J gene: TRBJ1-1; V gene: TRBV5-5; CDR3 protein: CASSFRGTEAFF
J gene: TRBJ2-3; V gene: TRBV4-1; CDR3 protein: CASSQEGQGRTGVGDTQYF
J gene: TRBJ1-5; V gene: TRBV6-5; CDR3 protein: CASRQTGPRGPQHF